The present T cell receptor beta chain was sequenced within a study of early T cells in non-severe SARS-CoV-2 infection. Study-level information: Chains were not paired, and sequencing was done on bulk RNA from unsorted whole blood.

Each single cDNA molecule received a unique molecular identifier. TCRdb processed the 5' RACE reads anew with MiXCR; each CDR3 protein has one entry. The sample lists 75,000 to 100,000 distinct CDR3 sequences, approximately 15% occurring once. Broader study findings: Matches to VDJdb favored anti-spike CD8 responses and missed private and CD4 specificities.

About this clonotype itself: Its antigen is unidentified.

CDR1 is SGHKS and CDR2 is YYEKEE in the germline V gene (reference sequence). The V end lost 1 base, the J end lost 5 bases, and 15 bases lay between the germline ends. The CDR3 is 15 residues long. This chain connects TRBV5-5 to TRBJ2-5; D is perhaps TRBD1 (5 bases). Sequencing input: whole blood. This receptor was obtained from an adult who was a healthcare worker with PCR-confirmed SARS-CoV-2 infection or an uninfected control (not recorded which). The DNA for the CDR3 is TGTGCCAGCAGCTTGTCAGGGATTCACAGGGAGACCCAGTACTTC. Protein sequence: CASSLSGIHRETQYF.